What follows are 32 T cell receptor beta chains derived from one specimen sequenced in a study of cytomegalovirus exposure and HLA in healthy donors. 60 Vbeta and 13 Jbeta primers were used in PCR. Clones were sequenced by immunoSEQ multiplex PCR, and TCRdb holds only the in-frame ones, with some missing. In the table there are around 96,000 clones, approximately 76% of which are singletons. The specimen was PBMCs. These receptors all come from a man aged 25 to 40 in good health and CMV-seropositive.

This clone has only a few counts. The gene calls are TRBV7-9 and TRBJ1-4; the D is unclear. Deletions cut 5 bases from V and 5 bases from J, with 15 bases between. Germline V gene lookup returns CDR1 SEHNR and CDR2 FQNEAQ (reference sequence). The CDR3 sequence is 15 residues long. The CDR3, as DNA: TGTGCCAGCAGCGGGCCCCAGGAGGTCAATGAAAAACTGTTTTTT. Its translation is CASSGPQEVNEKLFF.

This sequence joins TRBV5-1 and TRBJ2-7; D may be TRBD1 (5 bases). CDR3 length equals 14 residues. V was cut by 0 bases and J by 6 bases, with 13 bases left in between. Per the germline V gene, CDR1 is SGHRS and CDR2 is YFSETQ. Written as DNA, the CDR3 is TGCGCCAGCAGCTTGGCGGACATAGGGGCCGAGCAGTACTTC. It codes for CASSLADIGAEQYF.

The V and J genes are TRBV30 and TRBJ2-2; 13 nucleotides align to TRBD2. Germline-derived CDR1 and CDR2 are GTSNPN and SVGIG (reference sequence). J was trimmed by 0 bases and V by 3 bases; bases with no gene match: 1. The CDR3 is made up of 16 amino acids. CDR3 sequence (DNA): TGTGCCTGGAGCGGACTAGCGGGAGCGAACACCGGGGAGCTGTTTTTT. Its protein is CAWSGLAGANTGELFF. Complete variable domain (other parts from reference TRBV30 and TRBJ2-2): SQTIHQWPATLVQPVGSPLSLECTVEGTSNPNLYWYRQAAGRGLQLLFYSVGIGQISSEVPQNLSASRPQDRQFILSSKKLLLSDSGFYLCAWSGLAGANTGELFFGEGSRLTVL.

This sequence joins TRBV6-5 and TRBJ2-7; D perhaps matches TRBD2 (6 bases). The V and J ends lost 5 bases and 2 bases respectively, with 16 bases between them. Germline V gene sequence: CDR1 MNHEY, CDR2 SVGAGI. The CDR3 runs to 15 residues. Written as DNA, the CDR3 is TGTGCCAGCAGTCCGACATGGGGGGAGGCCTACGAGCAGTACTTC. Translated, it gives CASSPTWGEAYEQYF.

This sequence joins TRBV5-4 and TRBJ2-2; D may be TRBD1 (8 bases). The CDR3 spans 17 residues. Germline CDR1 is SGHNT and CDR2 is YYREEE (reference sequence). V shed 7 bases and J shed 5 bases, with 24 bases lying between them. CDR3 amino acids: CASGSRNTGGVTGELFF. The CDR3 DNA is TGTGCCAGCGGATCTCGGAACACAGGGGGGGTTACCGGGGAGCTGTTTTTT.

The CDR3, as DNA: TGCAGCGTGGCGACAGGAGGCAATCAGCCCCAGCATTTT. As protein: CSVATGGNQPQHF. V is TRBV29-1 and J is TRBJ1-5; D possibly corresponds to TRBD1 (6 bases). This CDR3 is 13 amino acids long. From germline, CDR1 is SQVTM and CDR2 ANQGSEA. V gave up 6 bases and J gave up 2 bases, with 11 bases separating them.

In DNA form, the CDR3 reads TGTGCCAGCAGCTTGGTTAGTAACAATGAGCAGTTCTTC. As protein: CASSLVSNNEQFF. The rearrangement links TRBV5-4 to TRBJ2-1, with D uncertain. Germline CDR1 SGHNT, CDR2 YYREEE (reference sequence). Trimming removed 0 bases at V and 5 bases at J, with 6 bases between. The CDR3 extends over 13 amino acids.

The chain has TRBV29-1 and TRBJ2-1, with D perhaps matching TRBD2 (6 bases). Germline lookup yields CDR1 SQVTM and CDR2 ANQGSEA. The CDR3 extends over 13 amino acids. V was pared by 6 bases and J by 2 bases, with 11 bases between. CDR3 coding DNA: TGCAGCGTCCAGGAGGGCACCTACAATGAGCAGTTCTTC. Amino acids: CSVQEGTYNEQFF.

The V call is TRBV4-1, the J call TRBJ2-1; no definite D call. V lost 0 bases and J lost 0, with 9 bases in between. This CDR3 has 16 residues. Germline-derived CDR1 and CDR2 are MGHRA and YSYEKL. CDR3 in amino acids: CASSQDVVSSYNEQFF. The DNA for the CDR3 is TGCGCCAGCAGCCAAGATGTTGTGAGCTCCTACAATGAGCAGTTCTTC.

The chain uses TRBV7-6 and TRBJ1-4, with 9 bases lining up with TRBD1. From germline, CDR1 is SGHVS and CDR2 FNYEAQ. The CDR3 spans 14 residues. The junction had 5 bases not matched to a gene; V was cut back by 4 bases and J by 8 bases. The CDR3 nucleotides read TGTGCCAGCAGCTCGGCCGGGACAGGGGAAAAACTGTTTTTT. Translated: CASSSAGTGEKLFF.

The chain joins TRBV5-4 to TRBJ2-3; 8 bases map to TRBD1. V was pared by 2 bases and J by 3 bases, with 5 bases of the junction left unmatched. The CDR3 is 15 amino acids. CDR1 is SGHNT and CDR2 is YYREEE in the germline V gene (reference sequence). The chain's CDR3 is CASSFLGTGTDTQYF. The CDR3 bases are TGTGCCAGCAGCTTTCTCGGGACAGGTACAGATACGCAGTATTTT. Full variable domain (rest looked up from reference TRBV5-4 and TRBJ2-3): ETGVTQSPTHLIKTRGQQVTLRCSSQSGHNTVSWYQQALGQGPQFIFQYYREEENGRGNFPPRFSGLQFPNYSSELNVNALELDDSALYLCASSFLGTGTDTQYFGPGTRLTVL.

In this sample, this clone turned up once. The chain joins TRBV5-4 to TRBJ2-1, with 8 bases identical to TRBD1. The V and J ends lost 4 bases and 4 bases, in that order; junction bases with no gene match: 4. CDR1 and CDR2 (germline): SGHNT, YYREEE (reference sequence). This CDR3 spans 14 amino acids. CDR3 sequence reads: CASSPGQVYNEQFF. CDR3 DNA: TGTGCCAGCAGCCCGGGACAGGTATACAATGAGCAGTTCTTC.

Remarks on this clone: The junction and the germline gene differ at one end; a read error may be behind it. This chain connects TRBV7-9 to TRBJ2-5; the match to TRBD2 covers 10 bases. This CDR3 region has 16 residues. Looked up from germline, CDR1 is SEHNR and CDR2 is FQNEAQ (reference sequence). CDR3 coding DNA: TGTTCCAGCAGCGCAAACTTAGCGGGGGGCCAAGAGACCCAGTACTTC. Protein sequence: CSSSANLAGGQETQYF.

This chain links TRBV9 with TRBJ1-4, with TRBD1 matching 11 bases. CDR1 is SGDLS, CDR2 YYNGEE, per germline. The CDR3 has 15 amino acids. Unmatched junction bases numbered 2, after V lost 0 bases and J lost 7 bases. Here the CDR3 reads CASSVVGTGGEKLFF. The CDR3 coding sequence is TGTGCCAGCAGCGTAGTAGGGACAGGGGGTGAAAAACTGTTTTTT.

The chain is built from TRBV7-2 and TRBJ1-5, with 12 bases that match TRBD1. V lost 4 bases and J lost 7; bases outside the gene matches: 2. This CDR3 spans 14 amino acids. CDR1 and CDR2 from the germline V gene are SGHTA and FQGNSA. The CDR3 coding sequence is TGTGCCAGCAGCTGGGACAGGGGGCAACAGCCCCAGCATTTT. Translating it yields CASSWDRGQQPQHF.

This rearrangement joins TRBV19 to TRBJ1-2; a weak D match, TRBD1 (6 bases). CDR1 is LNHDA, CDR2 SQIVND, per germline (reference sequence). Between the trimmed V and J ends, which lost 5 bases and 4 bases, there was a span of 17 bases. This CDR3 comprises 15 residues. In DNA, the CDR3 is TGTGCCAGTAGTGCTACAGGGTCCCCCACCTATGGCTACACCTTC. Translating gives CASSATGSPTYGYTF.

This chain links TRBV28 with TRBJ2-7; 9 nucleotides align to TRBD1. CDR1 MDHEN and CDR2 SYDVKM come from the germline V gene. The CDR3 spans 15 residues. The junction had 7 bases not matched to a gene; V was cut back by 5 bases and J by 2 bases. DNA for the CDR3: TGTGCCAGCAGTCCTAGGACAGGGGCCACCTACGAGCAGTACTTC. Translating gives CASSPRTGATYEQYF.

The V gene is TRBV6-6, the J gene TRBJ2-7; D perhaps matches TRBD1 (5 bases). Trimming shortened V by 0 bases and J by 5 bases, and 11 bases separated the two germline ends. The CDR3 covers 14 residues. CDR1 is MNHNY, CDR2 SVGAGI, per germline (reference sequence). The CDR3 loop reads CASSYSILGHEQYF. Written as DNA, the CDR3 is TGTGCCAGCAGTTACTCGATCCTGGGGCACGAGCAGTACTTC.

The chain is built from TRBV30 and TRBJ1-5; no clear D gene. From germline, CDR1 is GTSNPN and CDR2 SVGIG (reference sequence). The CDR3 is 13 residues long. V lost 2 bases and J lost 2, with 7 bases in between. The CDR3 loop is CAWSNSRNQPQHF. Written as DNA, the CDR3 is TGTGCCTGGAGTAACAGCCGCAATCAGCCCCAGCATTTT.

There are a few counts of this clone. V gene TRBV2 combines with J gene TRBJ2-2, with a weak D call TRBD2 (7 bases). This CDR3 comprises 15 residues. Germline V gene lookup returns CDR1 SNHLY and CDR2 FYNNEI. V lost 4 bases to trimming and J lost 7 bases, with 16 bases between them. This CDR3 reads CASSVGGADVGELFF. The CDR3 DNA sequence: TGTGCCAGCAGTGTGGGGGGGGCAGACGTCGGGGAGCTGTTTTTT.

The chain uses TRBV11-3 and TRBJ2-1, with TRBD1 matching over 7 bases. CDR1 SGHNT and CDR2 YENEEA come from the germline V gene. The J segment lost 2 bases and the V segment lost 3 bases, leaving 4 bases of the junction unmatched. The CDR3 is made up of 15 amino acids. In DNA form, the CDR3 reads TGTGCCAGCAGCTTCGGCAGGGGGACCTACAATGAGCAGTTCTTC. This sequence encodes CASSFGRGTYNEQFF.

This chain connects TRBV7-3 to TRBJ2-1; 12 nucleotides align to TRBD2. Losses at the gene ends were 2 bases for V and 9 bases for J; bases not matched to a gene: 11. The CDR3 runs 17 residues. Per germline, CDR1 SGHTA and CDR2 FQGTGA. Written as DNA, the CDR3 is TGTGCCAGCAGCTTACCGAAGACTAGCGGGGGTAGGGGTGAGCAGTTCTTC. Protein product: CASSLPKTSGGRGEQFF.

This clone was found once. The V call is TRBV30, the J call TRBJ2-1; tentatively, D is TRBD2 (6 bases). V gave up 0 bases and J gave up 6 bases, with 12 bases separating them. The CDR3 is 14 amino acids. The V gene's germline CDR1 is GTSNPN and CDR2 SVGIG (reference sequence). The CDR3 region is CAWSVGRRVNEQFF. The CDR3 coding sequence is TGTGCCTGGAGTGTAGGCCGGAGGGTCAATGAGCAGTTCTTC.

Of note for this clone: At the DNA level, this CDR3 is encoded by other sequences in the same sample as well. The chain carries TRBV5-1 and TRBJ1-1, with D uncertain. Germline values: CDR1 SGHRS, CDR2 YFSETQ. With 8 bases removed from V and 0 bases from J, the gap between germline ends came to 11 bases. The CDR3 has 13 amino acids. CDR3 protein: CASSDGMNTEAFF. The CDR3 coding sequence is TGCGCCAGTTCGGACGGGATGAACACTGAAGCTTTCTTT.

The chain recombines TRBV6-5 with TRBJ2-5; TRBD2 aligns across 12 bases. The CDR3 is made up of 16 amino acids. Germline-derived CDR1 and CDR2 are MNHEY and SVGAGI. V lost 2 bases to trimming and J lost 5 bases; unmatched junction nucleotides: 6. CDR3 nucleotide sequence: TGTGCCAGCAGTTACATCCTAGCGGGGGGGGGTGAGACCCAGTACTTC. It encodes CASSYILAGGGETQYF.

The chain is built from TRBV5-6 and TRBJ1-2, with 9 bases matching TRBD1. The germline gives CDR1 SGHDT, CDR2 YYEEEE. The CDR3 has 14 amino acids. V was clipped by 4 bases and J by 3 bases; unmatched bases: 4. This CDR3 is CASSPTGGYYGYTF. The CDR3 nucleotides are TGTGCCAGCAGCCCGACAGGGGGATACTATGGCTACACCTTC.

The rearrangement joins TRBV30 to TRBJ2-1; tentatively, D is TRBD2 (7 bases). The CDR3 has 14 amino acids. Germline V gene data show CDR1 as GTSNPN and CDR2 as SVGIG (reference sequence). Trimming removed 4 bases from V and 8 bases from J, with 18 bases in between. CDR3 coding DNA: TGTGCCTGGACCCGGGGGGCATTTTTGGATGAGCAGTTCTTC. Translation gives CAWTRGAFLDEQFF.

This chain joins TRBV7-2 and TRBJ2-1, with TRBD1 matching over 7 bases. Unmatched junction bases numbered 3, after V lost 5 bases and J lost 5 bases. The CDR3 contains 13 residues. Germline V gene data show CDR1 as SGHTA and CDR2 as FQGNSA. This CDR3 is CASSLTGDNEQFF. CDR3 nucleotides: TGTGCCAGCAGCCTTACAGGGGACAATGAGCAGTTCTTC.

This clone was recorded a few times. The chain is built from TRBV5-6 and TRBJ2-3, with 9 bases matching TRBD2. V shed 0 bases and J 5 bases; nucleotides not matched to a gene: 4. Germline V lookup: CDR1 SGHDT, CDR2 YYEEEE. The CDR3 contains 15 residues. The CDR3 reads CASSLARGGGDTQYF. The CDR3, as DNA: TGTGCCAGCAGCTTGGCGCGGGGGGGCGGAGATACGCAGTATTTT.

The V call is TRBV28, the J call TRBJ1-6, with 9 nucleotides matching TRBD1. Looked up from germline, CDR1 is MDHEN and CDR2 is SYDVKM. The ends lost 5 bases at V and 5 bases at J; junction bases unmatched: 7. The CDR3 is 16 amino acids. The CDR3 bases are TGTGCCAGCAGTCCACGGGGACAGGGCGATAATTCACCCCTCCACTTT. Translation: CASSPRGQGDNSPLHF.

The chain carries TRBV7-9 and TRBJ2-5; possibly TRBD2 for D (7 bases). The DNA matches TRBJ2-7 better at its end, which makes the J call doubtful. Per the germline V gene, CDR1 is SEHNR and CDR2 is FQNEAQ (reference sequence). This CDR3 has 15 amino acids. The CDR3 is CASNSAGVGGAEQYF. DNA for the CDR3: TGTGCCAGCAACTCTGCGGGCGTGGGGGGGGCCGAGCAGTACTTC.

The chain has TRBV9 and TRBJ1-2, with D hard to call. There are 18 residues in the CDR3. Germline CDR1 is SGDLS and CDR2 is YYNGEE. V dropped 0 bases and J dropped 3 bases, with 21 bases sitting between them. The chain's CDR3 is CASSVDKGRPGVYYGYTF. CDR3 sequence (DNA): TGTGCCAGCAGCGTAGACAAAGGGCGACCGGGAGTATACTATGGCTACACCTTC.